This TCR beta chain was identified during a study of cytomegalovirus exposure and HLA in healthy donors. CDR3 length: 12 residues. V lost 1 base to trimming and J lost 8 bases, with 8 bases between them. From germline, CDR1 is SGHDN and CDR2 FVKESK. Donors consisted of healthy bone marrow donors. The PCR had 60 Vbeta and 13 Jbeta primers. Profiled with immunoSEQ multiplex PCR; TCRdb holds only in-frame clones, not every one. This sample yields roughly 180,000 clones, of which approximately 81% are seen a single time; about 0.25% belongs to the top ten. This sequence originates from a boy younger than 18 in good health and CMV-seronegative. J is TRBJ1-1 and V is TRBV14; D uncertain. Sequencing input: PBMCs. CDR3 nucleotides: TGTGCCAGCAGCCAAGGCGGAATAGAAGCTTTCTTT. Translating it yields CASSQGGIEAFF.